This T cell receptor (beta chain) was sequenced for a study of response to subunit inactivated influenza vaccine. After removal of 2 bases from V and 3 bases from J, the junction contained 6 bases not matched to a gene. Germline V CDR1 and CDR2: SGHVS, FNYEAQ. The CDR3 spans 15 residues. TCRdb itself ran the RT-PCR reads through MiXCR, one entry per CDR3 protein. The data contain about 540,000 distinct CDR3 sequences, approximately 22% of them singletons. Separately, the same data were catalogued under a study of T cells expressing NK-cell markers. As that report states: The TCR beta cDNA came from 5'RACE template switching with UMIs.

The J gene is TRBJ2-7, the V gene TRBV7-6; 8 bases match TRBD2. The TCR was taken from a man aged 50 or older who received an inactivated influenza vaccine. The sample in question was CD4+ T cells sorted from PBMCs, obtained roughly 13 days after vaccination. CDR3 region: CASSLRRGADYEQYF. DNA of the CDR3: TGTGCCAGCAGCTTACGGCGGGGGGCCGACTACGAGCAGTACTTC.